These 18 T cell receptor beta chains originate from one sample sequenced in a study of shared clonotypes between healthy human individuals. Generated by immunoSEQ multiplex PCR, the TCRdb table keeps only in-frame clones and is missing some. The repertoire holds around 700,000 clones, with around 72% as singletons. Sequencing used memory CD4+ T cells sorted from blood. Regarding subset: CD45RA-negative fraction. The source of these receptors is a woman between 25 and 40 years old in good health.

This rearrangement joins TRBV28 to TRBJ2-2; no definite D call. Germline CDR1 is MDHEN and CDR2 is SYDVKM. V shed 5 bases and J shed 1 base, with 17 bases lying between them. This CDR3 has 17 amino acids. DNA of the CDR3: TGTGCCAGCAGTCCCCCGACCGGCAGAAGGAACACCGGGGAGCTGTTTTTT. This encodes CASSPPTGRRNTGELFF.

V and J are TRBV27 and TRBJ2-7; a weak D match, TRBD1 (5 bases). The V end was cut by 3 bases, the J end by 6 bases, with 18 bases between. Germline loops: CDR1 MNHEY, CDR2 SMNVEV (reference sequence). This CDR3 comprises 15 residues. In DNA form, the CDR3 reads TGTGCCAGCAGTTTTACGTCAGGGTCAATGGGCGAGCAGTACTTC. Translation: CASSFTSGSMGEQYF.

The chain recombines TRBV7-9 with TRBJ1-1, with D unclear. The ends were cut back, 5 bases at V and 6 bases at J, with 13 bases in the middle. The CDR3 totals 13 residues. Germline loops: CDR1 SEHNR, CDR2 FQNEAQ (reference sequence). This CDR3 is CASSRDGVPEAFF. CDR3 DNA: TGTGCCAGCAGCCGAGATGGGGTTCCTGAAGCTTTCTTT.

V usage is TRBV9 and J usage is TRBJ2-5; D ambiguous. The V and J ends lost 0 bases and 1 base respectively, with 7 bases between them. The CDR3 contains 14 residues. From germline, CDR1 is SGDLS and CDR2 YYNGEE. Here the CDR3 reads CASSVALAQETQYF. Written as DNA, the CDR3 is TGTGCCAGCAGCGTAGCTCTGGCCCAAGAGACCCAGTACTTC.

This rearrangement joins TRBV28 to TRBJ2-1; D unresolved. CDR3 length: 16 amino acids. The germline gives CDR1 MDHEN, CDR2 SYDVKM. V lost 9 bases to trimming and J lost 0 bases, with 18 bases between them. Here the CDR3 DNA reads TGTGCCAGTCATCCTGGGGTGAGGAGCTCCTACAATGAGCAGTTCTTC. Its protein is CASHPGVRSSYNEQFF. Combining the CDR3 with reference TRBV28 and TRBJ2-1 gives the whole variable domain DVKVTQSSRYLVKRTGEKVFLECVQDMDHENMFWYRQDPGLGLRLIYFSYDVKMKEKGDIPEGYSVSREKKERFSLILESASTNQTSMYLCASHPGVRSSYNEQFFGPGTRLTVL.

This clone is a singleton in its sample. V usage is TRBV5-1 and J usage is TRBJ2-1; D gene uncertain. Trimming removed 0 bases at V and 6 bases at J, with 13 bases between. The CDR3 is 15 amino acids. Germline V CDR1 and CDR2: SGHRS, YFSETQ. CDR3 protein: CASSLVGPTGNEQFF. CDR3 coding DNA: TGCGCCAGCAGCTTGGTTGGGCCTACGGGCAATGAGCAGTTCTTC.

CDR3 DNA: TGCGCCAGCCGGGCTAGCGGGCGGACTAGCACAGATACGCAGTATTTT. As protein: CASRASGRTSTDTQYF. The genes are TRBV10-1 and TRBJ2-3; 8 bases map to TRBD2. Germline lookup yields CDR1 WNHNN and CDR2 SYGVQD (reference sequence). This CDR3 spans 16 amino acids. Losses at the gene ends were 8 bases for V and 0 bases for J; bases not matched to a gene: 10.

Only one count was recorded for this clone. V is TRBV7-6 and J is TRBJ2-1, with D unresolved. Germline V lookup: CDR1 SGHVS, CDR2 FNYEAQ. The CDR3 covers 13 residues. The germline V and J ends were trimmed by 6 bases and 8 bases, with 14 bases remaining between them. CDR3: CASSRAAWDEQFF. For the CDR3, the DNA is TGTGCCAGCAGTCGAGCCGCTTGGGATGAGCAGTTCTTC.

The V gene is TRBV28, the J gene TRBJ2-5, with 11 bases lining up with TRBD1. CDR1 is MDHEN and CDR2 is SYDVKM in the germline V gene. The CDR3 covers 16 residues. After removal of 4 bases from V and 5 bases from J, the junction contained 9 bases not matched to a gene. As DNA, the CDR3 is TGTGCCAGCAGTTCCCAATGGACAGGGGGCAGGGAGACCCAGTACTTC. It is translated as CASSSQWTGGRETQYF.

There are many counts of this clone. This rearrangement joins TRBV7-9 to TRBJ1-2; D not resolved. The V gene's germline CDR1 is SEHNR and CDR2 FQNEAQ (reference sequence). V was trimmed by 2 bases and J by 2 bases, leaving 6 bases between them. The CDR3 is 13 residues long. In nucleotides, the CDR3 is TGTGCCAGCAGCTTAATGGGAAACTATGGCTACACCTTC. Its protein product is CASSLMGNYGYTF.

This clone was seen only a few times. This chain uses TRBV7-9 with TRBJ2-1; TRBD2 might be the D (5 bases). CDR1 and CDR2 (germline): SEHNR, FQNEAQ (reference sequence). V lost 4 bases and J 5 bases, leaving 15 bases between the germline ends. This CDR3 has 15 amino acids. The CDR3 nucleotides are TGTGCCAGCAGCTCCTCTAGATACGGGGACAATGAGCAGTTCTTC. The encoded protein is CASSSSRYGDNEQFF.

This clone came up a few times. Other nucleotide sequences from this sample produce the same CDR3. The gene calls are TRBV27 and TRBJ1-2; 7 bases are shared with TRBD1. Per germline, CDR1 MNHEY and CDR2 SMNVEV (reference sequence). V gave up 6 bases and J gave up 2 bases; unmatched junction bases: 3. The CDR3 length is 13 residues. CDR3 protein: CASRGQLNYGYTF. As DNA, the CDR3 is TGTGCCAGCAGGGGACAGCTAAACTATGGCTACACCTTC.

The chain joins TRBV7-2 to TRBJ1-2; D perhaps matches TRBD1 (5 bases). The CDR3 is 15 residues long. Between the trimmed V and J ends, which lost 6 bases and 5 bases, there was a span of 19 bases. Looked up from germline, CDR1 is SGHTA and CDR2 is FQGNSA. CDR3 residues: CASSHSGRDGYGYTF. The CDR3 nucleotides read TGTGCCAGCAGTCATAGCGGCCGGGACGGATATGGCTACACCTTC.

The CDR3 sequence: CASSRGPSRTDTQYF. The CDR3 DNA reads as TGTGCCAGTAGTAGGGGACCGAGTCGCACAGATACGCAGTATTTT. The J gene is TRBJ2-3, the V gene TRBV19; D is tentatively TRBD1 or TRBD2 (5 bases each). V was clipped by 4 bases and J by 1 base, with 12 bases between them. This CDR3 is 15 amino acids long. In germline, CDR1 is LNHDA, CDR2 SQIVND (reference sequence).

This chain connects TRBV10-3 to TRBJ1-1; D perhaps matches TRBD1 (5 bases). Germline loops: CDR1 ENHRY, CDR2 SYGVKD. V dropped 10 bases and J dropped 1 base, with 13 bases sitting between them. The CDR3 runs to 13 residues. The CDR3 loop is CATRGSRNTEAFF. The CDR3 region has the DNA TGTGCCACGCGGGGGTCGCGGAACACTGAAGCTTTCTTT.

The genes are TRBV9 and TRBJ2-7, with 7 bases identical to TRBD2. Germline CDR1 SGDLS, CDR2 YYNGEE. V was clipped by 3 bases and J by 7 bases; unmatched bases: 7. The CDR3 has 13 residues. The CDR3 DNA sequence: TGTGCCAGCAGCGGCCCGGGGGGTGTTGAGCAGTACTTC. It specifies CASSGPGGVEQYF.

The chain recombines TRBV5-1 with TRBJ1-4; 7 bases fit TRBD1. CDR3 length: 15 amino acids. Germline V gene data show CDR1 as SGHRS and CDR2 as YFSETQ. V shed 4 bases and J 7 bases; nucleotides not matched to a gene: 10. CDR3 residues: CASSPLPGQLEKLFF. The CDR3 region has the DNA TGCGCCAGCAGCCCGTTACCGGGACAGCTTGAAAAACTGTTTTTT.

V usage is TRBV10-1 and J usage is TRBJ1-2, with unresolved D. Trimming took off 8 bases at V and 4 bases at J, with 14 bases between the two ends. The CDR3 is 13 amino acids. Germline V gene sequence: CDR1 WNHNN, CDR2 SYGVQD (reference sequence). The CDR3 region has the DNA TGCGCCAGCGCCAGGAGCGGGCCCTATGGCTACACCTTC. Its protein is CASARSGPYGYTF.